A single sample gave rise to the 20 T cell receptor beta chains below, sequenced in a study of cytomegalovirus exposure and HLA in healthy donors. Primers included in the PCR were 60 Vbeta and 13 Jbeta primers. Clones were sequenced by immunoSEQ multiplex PCR, and TCRdb holds only the in-frame ones, with some missing. The repertoire table contains around 35,000 clones. The sample comprised PBMCs. These TCRs come from a woman aged 40 to 50 in good health and CMV-seropositive.

The genes are TRBV29-1 and TRBJ2-1; D remains ambiguous. Trimming removed 4 bases from V and 3 bases from J, with 10 bases in between. Germline V gene data show CDR1 as SQVTM and CDR2 as ANQGSEA. CDR3 length: 13 residues. CDR3 loop: CSVAPPDYNEQFF. The CDR3 DNA is TGCAGCGTTGCCCCACCAGACTACAATGAGCAGTTCTTC.

The chain couples TRBV30 to TRBJ1-3, with D uncertain. The V end lost 3 bases, the J end lost 4 bases, and 4 bases lay between the germline ends. CDR3 size: 11 residues. Per germline, CDR1 GTSNPN and CDR2 SVGIG (reference sequence). CDR3 sequence reads: CAWSPGNTIYF. CDR3 DNA sequence: TGTGCCTGGAGCCCAGGAAACACCATATATTTT.

The rearrangement links TRBV28 to TRBJ2-5; TRBD1 might be the D (6 bases). Germline V lookup: CDR1 MDHEN, CDR2 SYDVKM. V gave up 2 bases and J gave up 6 bases, with 13 bases separating them. This CDR3 region has 14 residues. Here the CDR3 reads CASSLPGAEKTQYF. CDR3 nucleotide sequence: TGTGCCAGCAGTTTACCAGGGGCCGAAAAGACCCAGTACTTC.

The chain couples TRBV11-2 to TRBJ1-6; D perhaps matches TRBD1 (6 bases). Trimming left V 5 bases short and J 9 bases short, with 20 bases between. In germline, CDR1 is SGHAT, CDR2 FQNNGV. The CDR3 sequence is 16 residues long. The CDR3 region has the DNA TGTGCCAGCAGCCCATCCACCGGCAGGGGTGGTTCACCCCTCCACTTT. This codes for CASSPSTGRGGSPLHF.

The chain uses TRBV18 and TRBJ1-2; 10 nucleotides align to TRBD1. The ends lost 2 bases at V and 8 bases at J; junction bases unmatched: 8. The CDR3 has 15 residues. The V gene's germline CDR1 is KGHSH and CDR2 LQKENI. CDR3 in DNA: TGTGCCAGCTCACCAGGGACAGGGGCCTACGGCGGCTACACCTTC. This sequence encodes CASSPGTGAYGGYTF.

V usage is TRBV5-1 and J usage is TRBJ1-1; D perhaps matches TRBD1 (6 bases). From germline, CDR1 is SGHRS and CDR2 YFSETQ. The CDR3 runs to 15 residues. V shed 0 bases and J shed 6 bases, with 15 bases lying between them. The DNA of the CDR3 is TGCGCCAGCAGCTTGGGGGCGGGAGCAGGGGCTGAAGCTTTCTTT. It codes for CASSLGAGAGAEAFF.

This chain links TRBV7-9 with TRBJ1-5; 9 positions match TRBD1. The CDR3 loop spans 15 amino acids. Germline assignment: CDR1 SEHNR and CDR2 FQNEAQ (reference sequence). After removal of 1 base from V and 11 bases from J, the junction contained 9 bases not matched to a gene. CDR3 sequence: CASSLGGQGAAAQHF. In DNA form, the CDR3 reads TGTGCCAGCAGCTTAGGGGGACAGGGCGCCGCAGCCCAGCATTTT.

The chain has TRBV27 and TRBJ2-2; D gene uncertain. V lost 3 bases to trimming and J lost 6 bases, with 5 bases between them. CDR1 and CDR2 (germline): MNHEY, SMNVEV (reference sequence). This CDR3 has 12 residues. Here the CDR3 reads CASSLTPGELFF. In DNA form, the CDR3 reads TGTGCCAGCAGTTTGACACCCGGGGAGCTGTTTTTT.

The chain couples TRBV13 to TRBJ2-7; D is unresolved. V shed 1 base and J shed 6 bases, with 4 bases lying between them. Germline CDR1 is PRHDT and CDR2 is FYEKMQ (reference sequence). This CDR3 is 11 amino acids long. In DNA, the CDR3 is TGTGCCAGCAGCTTAGAGCTCGAGCAGTACTTC. Protein product: CASSLELEQYF.

Written as DNA, the CDR3 is TGTGCCAGCAGGACCAGGGCGAGTCAGCCCCAGCATTTT. Protein product: CASRTRASQPQHF. The chain recombines TRBV5-8 with TRBJ1-5, with D possibly matching TRBD1 (5 bases). Trimming shortened V by 5 bases and J by 6 bases, and 12 bases separated the two germline ends. This CDR3 has 13 amino acids. Germline V gene data show CDR1 as SGHTS and CDR2 as YDEGEE. Based on the CDR3 plus reference TRBV5-8 and TRBJ1-5, the full variable domain is EAGVTQSPTHLIKTRGQQATLRCSPISGHTSVYWYQQALGLGLQFLLWYDEGEERNRGNFPPRFSGRQFPNYSSELNVNALELEDSALYLCASRTRASQPQHFGDGTRLSIL.

The chain joins TRBV18 to TRBJ2-7; 10 bases line up with TRBD1. Germline V gives CDR1 KGHSH, CDR2 LQKENI. The V segment lost 5 bases and the J segment 2 bases; nucleotides outside the gene matches: 3. The CDR3 contains 14 residues. The DNA of the CDR3 is TGTGCCAGCTCATTGGACAGGGGGACCTACGAGCAGTACTTC. This gives the protein CASSLDRGTYEQYF.

The chain uses TRBV2 and TRBJ2-4; TRBD1 matches at 7 bases. Germline V gives CDR1 SNHLY, CDR2 FYNNEI. CDR3 length: 13 residues. Unmatched junction bases numbered 4, after V lost 7 bases and J lost 4 bases. The CDR3 DNA reads TGTGCCAGCATAGACAGGGATAAAAACATTCAGTACTTC. Protein product: CASIDRDKNIQYF.

The chain combines TRBV5-1 with TRBJ2-7; tentatively, D is TRBD2 (5 bases). The CDR3 sequence is 14 residues long. Trimming removed 1 base at V and 3 bases at J, with 11 bases between. Germline assignment: CDR1 SGHRS and CDR2 YFSETQ. This CDR3 is CASSLTGIYYEQYF. DNA for the CDR3: TGCGCCAGCAGCTTGACCGGGATCTACTACGAGCAGTACTTC.

CDR3: CASSYSQYGLPYEQYF. CDR3 nucleotides: TGTGCCAGCAGTTACTCCCAGTATGGCCTGCCCTACGAGCAGTACTTC. The chain uses TRBV6-5 and TRBJ2-7; the D is unclear. Trimming cost V 0 bases and J 2 bases, with 14 bases left between them. The CDR3 is 16 residues long. Germline V lookup: CDR1 MNHEY, CDR2 SVGAGI.

The CDR3 is CSVGGQSEQYF. The DNA for the CDR3 is TGCAGCGTGGGGGGACAGAGCGAGCAGTACTTC. The chain carries TRBV29-1 and TRBJ2-7; the D gene is possibly TRBD1 (7 bases). V lost 6 bases to trimming and J lost 6 bases, with 12 bases between them. CDR3 length: 11 amino acids. Germline CDR1 reads SQVTM; CDR2 reads ANQGSEA.

The gene calls are TRBV6-1 and TRBJ1-1, with 7 bases aligning to TRBD1. Germline V lookup: CDR1 MNHNS, CDR2 SASEGT. The CDR3 sequence is 13 residues long. Unmatched junction bases numbered 0, after V lost 1 base and J lost 4 bases. CDR3 coding DNA: TGTGCCAGCAGTGAAGACAGGGGCACTGAAGCTTTCTTT. It codes for CASSEDRGTEAFF.

This chain joins TRBV28 and TRBJ1-1; 7 nucleotides match TRBD1. The CDR3 is 14 amino acids. Germline CDR1 reads MDHEN; CDR2 reads SYDVKM. The V and J ends lost 2 bases and 5 bases, in that order; junction bases with no gene match: 5. CDR3 DNA sequence: TGTGCCAGCAGTTTAGACAGGGTGAGGACTGAAGCTTTCTTT. As protein: CASSLDRVRTEAFF.

The V and J genes are TRBV10-3 and TRBJ1-2; D is possibly TRBD1 (6 bases). The CDR3 covers 13 residues. With 3 bases removed from V and 8 bases from J, the gap between germline ends came to 13 bases. Germline CDR1 and CDR2: ENHRY and SYGVKD. CDR3 sequence (DNA): TGTGCCATCAGTGACAGGGGCTACGAGGGCTACACCTTC. Translation: CAISDRGYEGYTF.

This chain connects TRBV10-3 to TRBJ2-1; D unclear. The CDR3 extends over 11 amino acids. V was trimmed by 6 bases and J by 10 bases, leaving 10 bases between them. CDR1 and CDR2 (germline): ENHRY, SYGVKD. CDR3 residues: CAISVHSEQFF. Written as DNA, the CDR3 is TGTGCCATCAGCGTACATTCGGAGCAGTTCTTC.

This chain connects TRBV4-1 to TRBJ2-1, with a tentative D call TRBD1 (6 bases). Germline CDR1 is MGHRA and CDR2 is YSYEKL. This CDR3 spans 16 amino acids. Trimming removed 4 bases from V and 0 bases from J, with 13 bases in between. The CDR3: CASSLMGQSSYNEQFF. The CDR3 coding sequence is TGCGCCAGCAGCCTTATGGGACAATCCTCCTACAATGAGCAGTTCTTC.